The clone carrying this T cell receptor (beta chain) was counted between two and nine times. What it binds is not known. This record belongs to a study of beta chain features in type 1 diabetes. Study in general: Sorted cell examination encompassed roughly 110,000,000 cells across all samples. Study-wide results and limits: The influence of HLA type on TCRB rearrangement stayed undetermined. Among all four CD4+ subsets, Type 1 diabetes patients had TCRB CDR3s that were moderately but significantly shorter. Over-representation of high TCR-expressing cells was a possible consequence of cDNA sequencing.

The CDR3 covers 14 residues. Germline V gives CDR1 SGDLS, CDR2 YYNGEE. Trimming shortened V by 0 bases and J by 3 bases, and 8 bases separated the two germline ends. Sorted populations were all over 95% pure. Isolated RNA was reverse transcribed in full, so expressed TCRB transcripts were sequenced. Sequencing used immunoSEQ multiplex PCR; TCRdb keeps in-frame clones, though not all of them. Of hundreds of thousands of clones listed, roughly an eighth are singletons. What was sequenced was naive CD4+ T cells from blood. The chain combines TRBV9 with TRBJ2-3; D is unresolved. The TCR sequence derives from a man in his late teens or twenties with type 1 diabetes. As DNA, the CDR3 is TGTGCCAGCAGCGTAGAGATTGGGACAGATACGCAGTATTTT. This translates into CASSVEIGTDTQYF.